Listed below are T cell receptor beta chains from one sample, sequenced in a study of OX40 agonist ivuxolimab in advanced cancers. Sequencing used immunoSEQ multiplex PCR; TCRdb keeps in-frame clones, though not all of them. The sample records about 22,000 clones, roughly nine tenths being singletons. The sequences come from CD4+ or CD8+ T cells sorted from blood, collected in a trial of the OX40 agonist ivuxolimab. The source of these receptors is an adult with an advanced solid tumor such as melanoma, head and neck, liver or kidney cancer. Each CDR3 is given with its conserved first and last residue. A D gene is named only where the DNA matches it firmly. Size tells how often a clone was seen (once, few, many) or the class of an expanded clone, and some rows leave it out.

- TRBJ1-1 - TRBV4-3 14 CASSQEVMNTEAFF TGCGCCAGCAGCCAAGAAGTAATGAACACTGAAGCTTTCTTT
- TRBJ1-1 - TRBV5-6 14 CASSPLAPNTEAFF TGTGCCAGCAGCCCCTTGGCCCCGAACACTGAAGCTTTCTTT
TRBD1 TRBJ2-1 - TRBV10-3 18 CAILGTGPPLSSYNEQFF TGTGCCATCTTGGGGACAGGTCCCCCCTTGAGCTCCTACAATGAGCAGTTCTTC
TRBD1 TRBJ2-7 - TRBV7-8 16 CASSSAVGQAYYEQYF TGTGCCAGCAGCTCAGCAGTGGGACAGGCGTACTACGAGCAGTACTTC
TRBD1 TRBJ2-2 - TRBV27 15 CASISGTGHTGELFF TGTGCCAGCATCTCGGGGACAGGGCACACCGGGGAGCTGTTTTTT
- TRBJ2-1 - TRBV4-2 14 CASSEPISYNEQFF TGTGCCAGCAGCGAACCAATCTCCTACAATGAGCAGTTCTTC
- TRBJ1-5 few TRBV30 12 CAWNRDNQPQHF TGTGCCTGGAACAGAGACAATCAGCCCCAGCATTTT
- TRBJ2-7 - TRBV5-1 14 CASSLDTSSYEQYF TGCGCCAGCAGCTTGGACACGAGCTCCTACGAGCAGTACTTC
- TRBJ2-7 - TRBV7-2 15 CASSLVPGGANEQYF TGTGCCAGCAGCTTAGTTCCCGGAGGGGCTAACGAGCAGTACTTC
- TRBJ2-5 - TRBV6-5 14 CASSYSRWGETQYF TGTGCCAGCAGTTACTCCAGGTGGGGGGAGACCCAGTACTTC
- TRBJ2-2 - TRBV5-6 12 CASSKNTGELFF TGTGCCAGCAGCAAGAACACCGGGGAGCTGTTTTTT
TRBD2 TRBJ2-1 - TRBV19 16 CASSTGLDGTVDEQFF TGTGCCAGTAGCACAGGACTAGATGGAACGGTGGATGAGCAGTTCTTC
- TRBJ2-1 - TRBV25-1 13 CASSELQFSEQFF TGTGCCAGCAGTGAATTACAGTTTTCTGAGCAGTTCTTC
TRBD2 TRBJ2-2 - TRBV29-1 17 CSVEDRSSGPNTGELFF TGCAGCGTTGAAGATCGAAGTAGCGGGCCGAACACCGGGGAGCTGTTTTTT
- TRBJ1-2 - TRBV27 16 CASLGAGGVSLYGYTF TGTGCCAGCCTGGGGGCAGGCGGGGTTTCCCTCTATGGCTACACCTTC
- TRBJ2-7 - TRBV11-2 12 CASSSYSYEQYF TGTGCCAGCAGCTCCTACTCCTACGAGCAGTACTTC
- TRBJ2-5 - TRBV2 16 CASSMTRDNLQETQYF TGTGCCAGCAGTATGACCAGGGACAATCTACAAGAGACCCAGTACTTC
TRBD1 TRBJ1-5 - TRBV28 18 CASSDLKTGAWGNQPQHF TGTGCCAGCAGCGACTTAAAAACAGGGGCATGGGGCAATCAGCCCCAGCATTTT
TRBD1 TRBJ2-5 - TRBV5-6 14 CASSTGTGQETQYF TGTGCCAGCAGCACCGGGACAGGGCAAGAGACCCAGTACTTC
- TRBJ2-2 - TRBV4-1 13 CASSPSHTGELFF TGCGCCAGCAGCCCGTCCCACACCGGGGAGCTGTTTTTT
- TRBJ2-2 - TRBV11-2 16 CASSRWGVRVTGELFF TGTGCCAGCAGCCGCTGGGGTGTCCGCGTTACCGGGGAGCTGTTTTTT
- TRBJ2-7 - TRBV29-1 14 CSVDSGTTTYEQYF TGCAGCGTTGATTCCGGGACGACGACCTACGAGCAGTACTTC
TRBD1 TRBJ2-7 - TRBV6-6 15 CASSYVDRDTCEQYF TGTGCCAGCAGTTACGTGGACAGGGATACTTGCGAGCAGTACTTC
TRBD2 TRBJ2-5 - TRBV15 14 CATSSPGGGETQYF TGTGCCACCAGCAGTCCGGGAGGAGGGGAGACCCAGTACTTC
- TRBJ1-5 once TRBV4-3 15 CASSQDTGINQPQHF TGCGCCAGCAGCCAGGATACAGGGATCAATCAGCCCCAGCATTTT
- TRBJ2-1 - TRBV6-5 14 CASSGSDSYNEQFF TGTGCCAGCTCGGGTAGCGACTCCTACAATGAGCAGTTCTTC
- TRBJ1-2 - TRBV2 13 CASSVGGGYGYTF TGTGCCAGCAGTGTTGGGGGCGGCTATGGCTACACCTTC